The present T cell receptor beta chain was sequenced within a study of shared clonotypes between healthy human individuals. Overall study context: The plates for each donor numbered three CD4 naive, three CD4 memory, two CD8 naive and one CD8 memory.

Adult donors, all healthy and HIV-negative, had no recent acute infections or vaccinations. The study, taken as a whole, reports: Limitation of the genetic and exposure-history diversity represented came from the few donors.

Each cell subset's genomic DNA was divided evenly among several immunoSEQ plates. Repertoires were generated with immunoSEQ multiplex PCR, while TCRdb's copy carries only in-frame clones and drops some. This sample has more than 2,000,000 clones; over 85% occur once, and the top ten carry 0.3% to 0.4%. After removal of 4 bases from V and 6 bases from J, the junction contained 7 bases not matched to a gene. CDR1 SGHAT and CDR2 FQNNGV come from the germline V gene. The CDR3 contains 16 residues. In regard to this clone: The antigen is unknown.

This rearrangement joins TRBV11-2 to TRBJ2-1, with 12 bases fitting TRBD2. This receptor was obtained from a man younger than 30 in good health. Some clones in this sample may be carry-over from other donors' samples. Sequenced: naive CD4+ T cells from PBMCs. Subset here: CD45RA+ positively selected. The CDR3 region is CASSSLLAGGGNEQFF. CDR3 bases: TGTGCCAGCAGCTCACTCCTAGCGGGAGGGGGCAATGAGCAGTTCTTC.